The clone carrying this T cell receptor beta chain appeared a few times. What it binds is unknown. Per germline, CDR1 SGHNT and CDR2 YYREEE (reference sequence). This CDR3 is built from 14 residues. V trimming: 0 bases; J trimming: 6 bases; junction bases outside the gene matches: 3. The data belong to a study of beta chain features in type 1 diabetes. Notes on the study in general: Patients with type 1 diabetes carried fewer insertions and had more deletions at their VDJ junctions. In these data, an HLA type influence on TCRB rearrangement remained unresolved.

The investigators reverse transcribed all of the isolated RNA, so they sequenced expressed TCRB transcripts. The data were produced by immunoSEQ multiplex PCR, yet TCRdb's version contains in-frame clones alone and is incomplete. This table holds about 930,000 clones, 17% found once. This chain joins TRBV5-4 and TRBJ2-3; 8 nucleotides align to TRBD2. The receptor was isolated from a woman younger than 30 in good health. The material sequenced was naive CD4+ T cells from blood. The CDR3: CASSLEGGRDTQYF. In nucleotides, the CDR3 is TGTGCCAGCAGCTTGGAAGGCGGGAGGGATACGCAGTATTTT.